This T cell receptor (beta chain) was documented in a study of blood T cell repertoires in COVID-19. As for the study in general: Samples came from the United States, Italy and Spain, spanning acute and convalescent COVID-19. PBMCs, B-cell-depleted T cells, or T cells provided the cDNA or gDNA that made up the material.

This clone was observed a handful of times. Trimming took 6 bases from V and 3 from J, leaving 9 bases between them. The CDR3 has 13 residues. CDR1 is ENHRY, CDR2 SYGVKD, per germline. The authors' processing: By means of reference gene primer amplification, nucleated cell counts were estimated. Generated by immunoSEQ multiplex PCR, the TCRdb table keeps only in-frame clones and is missing some. Clone size and the V and J calls come from that table; the DNA yielded D and trimming. The profile covers some 150,000 clones, with more than 75% appearing a single time and 3.5% to 4.5% taken by the ten largest.

The V gene is TRBV10-3, the J gene TRBJ1-5, with D maybe TRBD1 (6 bases). Material for sequencing was peripheral blood. The receptor's source is a man in his sixties with acute or convalescent COVID-19. In nucleotides, the CDR3 is TGTGCCATCAGAGGGGGTTTCAATCAGCCCCAGCATTTT. It translates to CAIRGGFNQPQHF.